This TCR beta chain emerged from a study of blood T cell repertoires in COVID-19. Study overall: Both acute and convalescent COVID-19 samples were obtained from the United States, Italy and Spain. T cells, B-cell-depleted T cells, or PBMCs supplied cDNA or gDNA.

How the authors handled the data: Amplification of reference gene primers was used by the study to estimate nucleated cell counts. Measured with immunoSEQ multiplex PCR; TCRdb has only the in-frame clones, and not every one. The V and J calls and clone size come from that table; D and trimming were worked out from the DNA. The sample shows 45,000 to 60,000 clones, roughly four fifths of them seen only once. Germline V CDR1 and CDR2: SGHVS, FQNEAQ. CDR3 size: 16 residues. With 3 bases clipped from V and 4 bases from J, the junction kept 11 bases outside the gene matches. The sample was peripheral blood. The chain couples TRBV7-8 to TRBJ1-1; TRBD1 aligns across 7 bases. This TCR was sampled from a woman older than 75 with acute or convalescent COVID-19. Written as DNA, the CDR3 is TGTGCCAGCAGCTTCCTACCGACAGGGATGTTCACTGAAGCTTTCTTT. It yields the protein CASSFLPTGMFTEAFF. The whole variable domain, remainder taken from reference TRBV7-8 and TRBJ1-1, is GAGVSQSPRYKVAKRGQDVALRCDPISGHVSLFWYQQALGQGPEFLTYFQNEAQLDKSGLPSDRFFAERPEGSVSTLKIQRTQQEDSAVYLCASSFLPTGMFTEAFFGQGTRLTVV.